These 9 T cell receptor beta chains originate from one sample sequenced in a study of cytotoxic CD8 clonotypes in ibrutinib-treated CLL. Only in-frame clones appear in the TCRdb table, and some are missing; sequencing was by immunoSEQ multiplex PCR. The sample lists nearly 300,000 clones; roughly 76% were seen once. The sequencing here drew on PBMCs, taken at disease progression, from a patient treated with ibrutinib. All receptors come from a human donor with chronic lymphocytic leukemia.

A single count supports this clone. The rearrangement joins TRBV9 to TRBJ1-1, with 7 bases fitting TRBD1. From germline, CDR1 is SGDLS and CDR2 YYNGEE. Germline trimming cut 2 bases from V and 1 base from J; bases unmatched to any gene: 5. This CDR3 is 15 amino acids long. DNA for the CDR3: TGTGCCAGCAGCGTCCTCGGACAGGCGAACACTGAAGCTTTCTTT. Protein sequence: CASSVLGQANTEAFF.

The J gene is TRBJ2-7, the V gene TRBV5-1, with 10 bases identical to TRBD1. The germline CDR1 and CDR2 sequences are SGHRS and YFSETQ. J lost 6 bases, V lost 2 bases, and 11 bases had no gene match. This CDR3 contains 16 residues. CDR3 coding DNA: TGCGCCAGCAGCTTACGACCGGGACAGGGGACCAGCGAGCAGTACTTC. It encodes CASSLRPGQGTSEQYF.

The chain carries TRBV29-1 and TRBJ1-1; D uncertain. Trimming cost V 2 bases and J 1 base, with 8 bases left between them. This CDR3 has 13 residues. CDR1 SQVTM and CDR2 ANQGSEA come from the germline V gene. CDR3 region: CSVEMGGNTEAFF. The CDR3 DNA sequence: TGCAGCGTTGAAATGGGCGGGAACACTGAAGCTTTCTTT.

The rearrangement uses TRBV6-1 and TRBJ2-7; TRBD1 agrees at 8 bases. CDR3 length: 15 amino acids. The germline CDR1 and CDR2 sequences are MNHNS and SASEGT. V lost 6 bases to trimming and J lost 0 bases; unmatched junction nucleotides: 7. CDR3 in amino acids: CASRGDRLHSYEQYF. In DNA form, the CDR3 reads TGTGCCAGCAGGGGGGACAGGCTCCACTCCTACGAGCAGTACTTC.

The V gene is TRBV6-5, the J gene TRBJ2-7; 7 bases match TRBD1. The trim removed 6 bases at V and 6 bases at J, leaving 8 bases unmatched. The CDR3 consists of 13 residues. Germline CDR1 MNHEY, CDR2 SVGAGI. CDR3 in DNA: TGTGCCAGCAGCACAGGGGTATTTGGCGAGCAGTACTTC. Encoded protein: CASSTGVFGEQYF.

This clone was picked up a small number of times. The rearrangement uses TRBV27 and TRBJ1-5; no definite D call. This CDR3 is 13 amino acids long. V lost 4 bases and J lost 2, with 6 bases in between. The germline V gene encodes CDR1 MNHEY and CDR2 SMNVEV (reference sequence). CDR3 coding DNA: TGTGCCAGCAGTTGGACGGGCAATCAGCCCCAGCATTTT. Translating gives CASSWTGNQPQHF.

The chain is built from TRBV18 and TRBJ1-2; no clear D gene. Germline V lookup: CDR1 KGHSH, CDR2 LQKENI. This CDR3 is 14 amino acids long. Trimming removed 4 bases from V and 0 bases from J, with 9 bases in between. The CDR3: CASSLTVSNYGYTF. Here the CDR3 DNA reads TGTGCCAGCTCACTTACAGTCTCTAACTATGGCTACACCTTC.

As DNA, the CDR3 is TGTGCCAGCAGCCCAGAACTAGCGGGGTCCTACGAGCAGTACTTC. Amino acid sequence: CASSPELAGSYEQYF. This chain links TRBV9 with TRBJ2-7, with TRBD2 matching over 10 bases. Trimming cost V 4 bases and J 1 base; bases outside gene matches: 5. The germline CDR1 and CDR2 sequences are SGDLS and YYNGEE. The CDR3 consists of 15 residues. The full variable domain, rest sourced from reference TRBV9 and TRBJ2-7, is DSGVTQTPKHLITATGQRVTLRCSPRSGDLSVYWYQQSLDQGLQFLIQYYNGEERAKGNILERFSAQQFPDLHSELNLSSLELGDSALYFCASSPELAGSYEQYFGPGTRLTVT.

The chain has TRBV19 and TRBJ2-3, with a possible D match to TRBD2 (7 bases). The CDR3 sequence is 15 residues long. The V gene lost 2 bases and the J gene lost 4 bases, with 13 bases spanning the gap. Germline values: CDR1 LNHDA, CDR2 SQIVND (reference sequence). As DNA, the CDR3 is TGTGCCAGTAGTATAAGGTCGGGGGGCGCAGATACGCAGTATTTT. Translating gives CASSIRSGGADTQYF.